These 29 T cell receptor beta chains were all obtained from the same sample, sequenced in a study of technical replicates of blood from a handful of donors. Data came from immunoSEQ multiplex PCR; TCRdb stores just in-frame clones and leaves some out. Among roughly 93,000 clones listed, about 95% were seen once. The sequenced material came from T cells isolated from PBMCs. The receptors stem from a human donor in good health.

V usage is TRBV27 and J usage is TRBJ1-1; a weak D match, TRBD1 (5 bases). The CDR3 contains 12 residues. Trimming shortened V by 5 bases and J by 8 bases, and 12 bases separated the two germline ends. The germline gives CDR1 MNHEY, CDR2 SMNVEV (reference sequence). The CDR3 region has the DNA TGTGCCAGCAGTCATCCCGGGGGGGAAGCTTTCTTT. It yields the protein CASSHPGGEAFF.

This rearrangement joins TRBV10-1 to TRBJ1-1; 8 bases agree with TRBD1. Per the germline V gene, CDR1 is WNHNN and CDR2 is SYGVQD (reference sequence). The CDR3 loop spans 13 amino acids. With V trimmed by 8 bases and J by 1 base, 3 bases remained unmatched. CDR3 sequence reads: CASSGQANTEAFF. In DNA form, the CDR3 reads TGCGCCAGCTCGGGACAGGCGAACACTGAAGCTTTCTTT.

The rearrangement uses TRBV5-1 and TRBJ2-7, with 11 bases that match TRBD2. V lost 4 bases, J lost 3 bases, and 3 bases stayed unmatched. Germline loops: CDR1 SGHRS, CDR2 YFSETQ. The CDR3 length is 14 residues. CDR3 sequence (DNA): TGCGCCAGCAGCGGCGGGACTAGCGGCTACGAGCAGTACTTC. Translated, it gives CASSGGTSGYEQYF.

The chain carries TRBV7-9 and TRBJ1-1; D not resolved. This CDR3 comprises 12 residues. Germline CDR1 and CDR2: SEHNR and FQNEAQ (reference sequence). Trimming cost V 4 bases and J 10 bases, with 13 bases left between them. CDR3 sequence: CASSSGDSTAFF. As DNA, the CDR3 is TGTGCCAGCAGCTCCGGAGACTCGACAGCTTTCTTT.

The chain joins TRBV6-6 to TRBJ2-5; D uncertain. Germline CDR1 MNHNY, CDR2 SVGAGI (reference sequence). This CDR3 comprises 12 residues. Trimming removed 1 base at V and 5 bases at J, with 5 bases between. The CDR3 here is CASSYFSETQYF. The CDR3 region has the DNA TGTGCCAGCAGTTACTTTTCGGAGACCCAGTACTTC.

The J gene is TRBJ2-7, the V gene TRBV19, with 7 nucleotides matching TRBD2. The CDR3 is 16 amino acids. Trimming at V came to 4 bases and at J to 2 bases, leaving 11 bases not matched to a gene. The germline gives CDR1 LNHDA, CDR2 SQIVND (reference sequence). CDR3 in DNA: TGTGCCAGTAGTACGATGGGAGGGTATGTCCCCTACGAGCAGTACTTC. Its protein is CASSTMGGYVPYEQYF.

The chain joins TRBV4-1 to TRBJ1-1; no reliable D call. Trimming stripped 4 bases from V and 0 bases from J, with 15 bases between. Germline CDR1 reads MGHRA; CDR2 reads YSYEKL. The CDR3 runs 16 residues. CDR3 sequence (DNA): TGCGCCAGCAGCCCCTCCGGGAACGGAATGAACACTGAAGCTTTCTTT. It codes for CASSPSGNGMNTEAFF.

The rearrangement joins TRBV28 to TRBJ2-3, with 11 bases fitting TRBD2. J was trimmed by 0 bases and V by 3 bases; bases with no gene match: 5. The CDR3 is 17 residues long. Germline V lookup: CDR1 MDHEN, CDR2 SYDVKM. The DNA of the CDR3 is TGTGCCAGCAGTTTTCAGGCTAGCGGGGGGAGCACAGATACGCAGTATTTT. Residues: CASSFQASGGSTDTQYF.

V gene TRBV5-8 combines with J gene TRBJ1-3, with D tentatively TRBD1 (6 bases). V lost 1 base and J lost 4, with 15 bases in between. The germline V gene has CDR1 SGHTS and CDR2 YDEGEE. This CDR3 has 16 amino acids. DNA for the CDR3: TGTGCCAGCAGCTTGTCGTGGCGACAGGAAGGAAACACCATATATTTT. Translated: CASSLSWRQEGNTIYF.

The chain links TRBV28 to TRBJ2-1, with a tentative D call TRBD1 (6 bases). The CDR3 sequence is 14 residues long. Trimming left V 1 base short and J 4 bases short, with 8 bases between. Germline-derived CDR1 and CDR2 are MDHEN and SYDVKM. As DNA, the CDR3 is TGTGCCAGCAGTTTATTGGGGACATACAATGAGCAGTTCTTC. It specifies CASSLLGTYNEQFF.

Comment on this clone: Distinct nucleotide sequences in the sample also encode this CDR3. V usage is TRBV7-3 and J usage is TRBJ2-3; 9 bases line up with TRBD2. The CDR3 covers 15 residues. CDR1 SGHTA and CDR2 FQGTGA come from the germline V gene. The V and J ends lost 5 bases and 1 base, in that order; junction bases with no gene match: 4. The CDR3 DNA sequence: TGTGCCAGCAGCACATTAGCGGGGGGCACAGATACGCAGTATTTT. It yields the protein CASSTLAGGTDTQYF.

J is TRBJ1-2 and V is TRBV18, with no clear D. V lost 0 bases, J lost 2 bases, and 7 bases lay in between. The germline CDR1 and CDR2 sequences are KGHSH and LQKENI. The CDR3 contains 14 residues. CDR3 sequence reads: CASSPPSQNYGYTF. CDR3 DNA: TGTGCCAGCTCACCACCATCACAGAACTATGGCTACACCTTC.

The CDR3 nucleotides are TGTGCCAGCAGCTTAGGGTCGGGGGGTCCCTATCAGCCCCAGCATTTT. Translation gives CASSLGSGGPYQPQHF. V and J are TRBV7-6 and TRBJ1-5, with D possibly TRBD1 on 5 matching bases. The length of the CDR3 is 16 residues. The V end was cut by 1 base, the J end by 5 bases, with 15 bases between. Per the germline V gene, CDR1 is SGHVS and CDR2 is FNYEAQ.

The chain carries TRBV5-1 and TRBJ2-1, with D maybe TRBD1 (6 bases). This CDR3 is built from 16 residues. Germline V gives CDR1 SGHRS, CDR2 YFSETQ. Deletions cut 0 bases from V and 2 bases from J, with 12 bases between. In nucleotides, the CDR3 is TGCGCCAGCAGCTTGGAGCAGGGGATCCCCTACAATGAGCAGTTCTTC. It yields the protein CASSLEQGIPYNEQFF.

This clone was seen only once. CDR3 bases: TGTGCCAGCAGTGAAGCGGGGCCCTTCTCCTACAATGAGCAGTTCTTC. It codes for CASSEAGPFSYNEQFF. J is TRBJ2-1 and V is TRBV6-1; D is possibly TRBD1 (5 bases). Trimming cost V 0 bases and J 0 bases, with 9 bases left between them. Looked up from germline, CDR1 is MNHNS and CDR2 is SASEGT. The CDR3 runs 16 residues.

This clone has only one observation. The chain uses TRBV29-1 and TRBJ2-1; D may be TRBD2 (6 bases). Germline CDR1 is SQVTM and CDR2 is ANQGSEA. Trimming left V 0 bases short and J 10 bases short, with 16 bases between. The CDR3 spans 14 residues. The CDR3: CSVEEAGPPGEQFF. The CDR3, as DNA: TGCAGCGTTGAAGAGGCGGGACCGCCTGGGGAGCAGTTCTTC.

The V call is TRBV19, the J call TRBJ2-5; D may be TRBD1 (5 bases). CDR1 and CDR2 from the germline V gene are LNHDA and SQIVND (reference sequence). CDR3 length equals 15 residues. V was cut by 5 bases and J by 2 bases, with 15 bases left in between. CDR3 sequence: CASSDLTQGQETQYF. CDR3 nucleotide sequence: TGTGCCAGTAGTGATTTAACCCAGGGACAAGAGACCCAGTACTTC.

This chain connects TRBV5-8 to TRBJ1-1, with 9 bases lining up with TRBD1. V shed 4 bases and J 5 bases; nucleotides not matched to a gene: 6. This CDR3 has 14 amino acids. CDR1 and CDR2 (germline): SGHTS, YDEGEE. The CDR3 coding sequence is TGTGCCAGCAGCGGATGGGACAGGGAAACTGAAGCTTTCTTT. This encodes CASSGWDRETEAFF.

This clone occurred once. In nucleotides, the CDR3 is TGTGCCAGCACCTCGGACAGGCACACAGATACGCAGTATTTT. Residues: CASTSDRHTDTQYF. The chain links TRBV9 to TRBJ2-3; 7 bases are shared with TRBD1. Germline V lookup: CDR1 SGDLS, CDR2 YYNGEE. V was clipped by 6 bases and J by 2 bases; unmatched bases: 6. This CDR3 is built from 14 residues.

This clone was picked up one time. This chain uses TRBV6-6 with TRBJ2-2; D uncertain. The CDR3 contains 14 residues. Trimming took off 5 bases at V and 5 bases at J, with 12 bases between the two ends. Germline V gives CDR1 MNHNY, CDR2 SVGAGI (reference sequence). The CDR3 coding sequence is TGTGCCAGCAGTCCTCAGGAAACGACCGGGGAGCTGTTTTTT. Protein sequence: CASSPQETTGELFF.

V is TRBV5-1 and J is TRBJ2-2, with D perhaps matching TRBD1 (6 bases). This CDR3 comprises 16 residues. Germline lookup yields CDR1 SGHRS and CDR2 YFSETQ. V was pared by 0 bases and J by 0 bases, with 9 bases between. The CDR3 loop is CASSLEDRANTGELFF. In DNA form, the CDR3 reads TGCGCCAGCAGCTTGGAGGACAGAGCGAACACCGGGGAGCTGTTTTTT.

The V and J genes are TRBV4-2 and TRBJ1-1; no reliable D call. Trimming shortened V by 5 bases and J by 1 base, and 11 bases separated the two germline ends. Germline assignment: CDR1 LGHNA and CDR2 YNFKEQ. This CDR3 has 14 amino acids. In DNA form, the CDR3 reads TGTGCCAGCAGCGGGAGCCGGGGGAACACTGAAGCTTTCTTT. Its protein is CASSGSRGNTEAFF.

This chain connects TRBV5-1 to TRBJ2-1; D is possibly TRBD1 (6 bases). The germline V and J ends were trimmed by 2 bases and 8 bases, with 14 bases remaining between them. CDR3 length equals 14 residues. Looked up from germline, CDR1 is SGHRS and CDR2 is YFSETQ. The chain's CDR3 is CASSLGQGSDEQFF. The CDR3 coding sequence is TGCGCCAGCAGCTTAGGGCAGGGGAGCGATGAGCAGTTCTTC.

As DNA, the CDR3 is TGTGCCAGCAGCCCGGGCCCGGGACAGAAGTACGAGCAGTACTTC. Amino acids: CASSPGPGQKYEQYF. The chain employs TRBV5-4 and TRBJ2-7; 7 bases map to TRBD1. The CDR3 runs 15 residues. Losses at the gene ends were 4 bases for V and 4 bases for J; bases not matched to a gene: 11. Looked up from germline, CDR1 is SGHNT and CDR2 is YYREEE (reference sequence).

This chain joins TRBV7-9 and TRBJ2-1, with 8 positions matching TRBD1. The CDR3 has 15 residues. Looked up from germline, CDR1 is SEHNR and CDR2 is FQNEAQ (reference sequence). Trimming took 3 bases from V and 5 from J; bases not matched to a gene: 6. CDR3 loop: CASSFADRADNEQFF. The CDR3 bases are TGTGCCAGCAGCTTCGCGGACAGGGCCGACAATGAGCAGTTCTTC.

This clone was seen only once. The DNA of the CDR3 is TGTGCCAGCAGTTACTCGACAGCGGGAGAGCTAGAGACCCAGTACTTC. It specifies CASSYSTAGELETQYF. The rearrangement joins TRBV6-5 to TRBJ2-5, with 8 bases that match TRBD2. Looked up from germline, CDR1 is MNHEY and CDR2 is SVGAGI. The V and J ends lost 0 bases and 4 bases, in that order; junction bases with no gene match: 7. The CDR3 contains 16 residues.

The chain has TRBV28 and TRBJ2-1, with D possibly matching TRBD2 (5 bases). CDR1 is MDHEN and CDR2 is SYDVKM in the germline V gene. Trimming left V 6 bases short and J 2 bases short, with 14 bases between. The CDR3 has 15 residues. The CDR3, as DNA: TGTGCCAGCAGAAGAGGTCCAGCGGCCTACAATGAGCAGTTCTTC. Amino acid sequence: CASRRGPAAYNEQFF.

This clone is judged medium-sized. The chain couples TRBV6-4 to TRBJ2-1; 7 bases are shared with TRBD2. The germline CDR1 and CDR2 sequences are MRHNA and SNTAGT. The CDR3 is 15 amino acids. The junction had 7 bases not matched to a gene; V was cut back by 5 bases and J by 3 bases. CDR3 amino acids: CASSTRSGDYNEQFF. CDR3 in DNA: TGTGCCAGCAGTACCCGCAGCGGGGACTACAATGAGCAGTTCTTC.

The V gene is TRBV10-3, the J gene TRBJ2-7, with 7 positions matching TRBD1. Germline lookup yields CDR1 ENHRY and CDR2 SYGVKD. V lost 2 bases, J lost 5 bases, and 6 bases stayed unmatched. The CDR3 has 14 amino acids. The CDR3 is CAISEKRQGDEQYF. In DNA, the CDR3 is TGTGCCATCAGTGAGAAGCGGCAGGGGGACGAGCAGTACTTC.